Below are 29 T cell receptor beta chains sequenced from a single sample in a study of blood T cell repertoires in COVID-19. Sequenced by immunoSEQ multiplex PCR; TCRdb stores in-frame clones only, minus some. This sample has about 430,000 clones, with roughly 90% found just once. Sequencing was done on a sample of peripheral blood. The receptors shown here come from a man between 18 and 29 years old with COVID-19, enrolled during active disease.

CDR3 sequence: CASSPDRGAEQFF. As DNA, the CDR3 is TGTGCCAGCAGCCCGGACAGGGGGGCTGAGCAGTTCTTC. This rearrangement joins TRBV11-2 to TRBJ2-1, with 10 bases lining up with TRBD1. Germline assignment: CDR1 SGHAT and CDR2 FQNNGV. The V gene end was trimmed by 5 bases and the J gene end by 9 bases; junction bases not matched to a gene: 4. This CDR3 has 13 amino acids.

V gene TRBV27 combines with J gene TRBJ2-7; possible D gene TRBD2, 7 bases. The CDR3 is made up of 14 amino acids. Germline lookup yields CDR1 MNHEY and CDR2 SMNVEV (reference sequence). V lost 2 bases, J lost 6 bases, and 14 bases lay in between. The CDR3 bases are TGTGCCAGCAGTTTAGGGAGAGGGGGGGCCGAGCAGTACTTC. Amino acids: CASSLGRGGAEQYF.

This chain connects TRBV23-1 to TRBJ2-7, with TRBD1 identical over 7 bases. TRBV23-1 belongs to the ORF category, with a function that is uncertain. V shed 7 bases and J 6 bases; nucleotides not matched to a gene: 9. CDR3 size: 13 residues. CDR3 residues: CASIRTGGGEQYF. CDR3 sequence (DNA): TGCGCCAGCATTCGGACAGGTGGAGGCGAGCAGTACTTC.

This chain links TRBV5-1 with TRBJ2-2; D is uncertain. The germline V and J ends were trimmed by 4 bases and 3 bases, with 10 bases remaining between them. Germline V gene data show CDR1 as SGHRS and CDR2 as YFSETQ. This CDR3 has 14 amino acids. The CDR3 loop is CASSKERDTGELFF. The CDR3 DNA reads TGCGCCAGCAGCAAGGAGAGAGACACCGGGGAGCTGTTTTTT.

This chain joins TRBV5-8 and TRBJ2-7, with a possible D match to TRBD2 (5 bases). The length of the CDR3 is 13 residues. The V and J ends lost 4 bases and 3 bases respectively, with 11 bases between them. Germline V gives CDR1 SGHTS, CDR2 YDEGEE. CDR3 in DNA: TGTGCCAGCAGCCTCCCCGGGGACTACGAGCAGTACTTC. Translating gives CASSLPGDYEQYF.

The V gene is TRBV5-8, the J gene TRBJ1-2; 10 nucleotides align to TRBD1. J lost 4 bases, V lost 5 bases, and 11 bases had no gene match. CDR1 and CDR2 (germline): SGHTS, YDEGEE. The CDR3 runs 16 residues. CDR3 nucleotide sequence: TGTGCCAGCAGACGCGGGACAGGGGTTAGGGGCTATGGCTACACCTTC. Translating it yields CASRRGTGVRGYGYTF.

The DNA for the CDR3 is TGTGCCAGCAGTTACCGAACAGGGGTTGGCTACACCTTC. Translating gives CASSYRTGVGYTF. V gene TRBV6-6 combines with J gene TRBJ1-2, with 7 bases identical to TRBD1. The length of the CDR3 is 13 residues. Unmatched junction bases numbered 4, after V lost 2 bases and J lost 7 bases. In germline, CDR1 is MNHNY, CDR2 SVGAGI (reference sequence).

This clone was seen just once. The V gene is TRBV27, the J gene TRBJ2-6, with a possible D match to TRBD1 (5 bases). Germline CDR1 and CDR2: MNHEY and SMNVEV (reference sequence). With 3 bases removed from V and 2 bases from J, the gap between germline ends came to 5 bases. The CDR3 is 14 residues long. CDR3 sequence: CASSFRAGANVLTF. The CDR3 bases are TGTGCCAGCAGTTTCAGGGCTGGGGCCAACGTCCTGACTTTC.

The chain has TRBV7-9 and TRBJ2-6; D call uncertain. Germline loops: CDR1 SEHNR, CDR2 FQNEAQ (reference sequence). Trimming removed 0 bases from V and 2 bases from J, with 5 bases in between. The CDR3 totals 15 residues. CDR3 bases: TGTGCCAGCAGCTTAGCTTCTACTGGGGCCAACGTCCTGACTTTC. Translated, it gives CASSLASTGANVLTF.

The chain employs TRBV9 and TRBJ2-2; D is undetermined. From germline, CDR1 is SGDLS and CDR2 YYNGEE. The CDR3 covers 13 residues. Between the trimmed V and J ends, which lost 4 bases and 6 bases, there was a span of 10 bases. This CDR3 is CASSTQTSGELFF. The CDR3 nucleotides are TGTGCCAGCAGCACACAGACATCCGGGGAGCTGTTTTTT.

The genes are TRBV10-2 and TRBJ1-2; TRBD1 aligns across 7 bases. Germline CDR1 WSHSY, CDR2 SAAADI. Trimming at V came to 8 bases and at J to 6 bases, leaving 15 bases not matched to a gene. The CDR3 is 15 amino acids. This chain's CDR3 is CASGQGQWPGDGYTF. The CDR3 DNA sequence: TGCGCCAGCGGCCAGGGACAGTGGCCAGGGGATGGCTACACCTTC.

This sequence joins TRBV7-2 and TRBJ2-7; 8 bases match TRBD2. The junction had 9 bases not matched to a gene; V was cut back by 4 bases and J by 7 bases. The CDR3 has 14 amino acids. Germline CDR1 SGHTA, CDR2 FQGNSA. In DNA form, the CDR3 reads TGTGCCAGCAGCTCCGGGAGGGCCTGGAGGGAGCAGTACTTC. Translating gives CASSSGRAWREQYF.

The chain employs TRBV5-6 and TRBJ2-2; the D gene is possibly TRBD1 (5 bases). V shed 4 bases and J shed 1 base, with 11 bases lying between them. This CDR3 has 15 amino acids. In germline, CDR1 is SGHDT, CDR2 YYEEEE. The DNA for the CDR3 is TGTGCCAGCAGCCGTCGACAGATGAACACCGGGGAGCTGTTTTTT. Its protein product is CASSRRQMNTGELFF.

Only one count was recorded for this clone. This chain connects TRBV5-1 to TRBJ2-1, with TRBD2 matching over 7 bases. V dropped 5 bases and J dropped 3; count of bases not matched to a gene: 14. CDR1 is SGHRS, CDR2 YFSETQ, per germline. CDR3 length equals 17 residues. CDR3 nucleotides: TGCGCCAGCAGTTTCGGGAGGAGGGCCATGCTCTACAATGAGCAGTTCTTC. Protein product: CASSFGRRAMLYNEQFF.

CDR3 DNA: TGTGCCAGTAGTAGTGGGGCAGGGGGGCATCAGCCCCAGCATTTT. Translation: CASSSGAGGHQPQHF. The rearrangement joins TRBV19 to TRBJ1-5, with TRBD1 matching over 7 bases. The CDR3 is 15 amino acids. The V gene end was trimmed by 4 bases and the J gene end by 5 bases; junction bases not matched to a gene: 8. Per the germline V gene, CDR1 is LNHDA and CDR2 is SQIVND (reference sequence).

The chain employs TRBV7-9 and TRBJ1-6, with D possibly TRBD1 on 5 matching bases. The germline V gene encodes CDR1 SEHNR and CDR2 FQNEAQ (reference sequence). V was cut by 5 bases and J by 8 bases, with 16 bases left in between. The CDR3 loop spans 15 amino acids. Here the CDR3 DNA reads TGTGCCAGCAGCCCCCGTTGGAGGGACCATTCACCCCTCCACTTT. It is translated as CASSPRWRDHSPLHF.

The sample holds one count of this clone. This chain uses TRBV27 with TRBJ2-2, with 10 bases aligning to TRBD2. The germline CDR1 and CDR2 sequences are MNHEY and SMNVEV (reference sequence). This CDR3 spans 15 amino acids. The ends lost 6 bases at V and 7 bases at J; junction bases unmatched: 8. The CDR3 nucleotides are TGTGCCAGCAGCCGTAGCGGGGGGCTGGGCGGGGAGCTGTTTTTT. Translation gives CASSRSGGLGGELFF.

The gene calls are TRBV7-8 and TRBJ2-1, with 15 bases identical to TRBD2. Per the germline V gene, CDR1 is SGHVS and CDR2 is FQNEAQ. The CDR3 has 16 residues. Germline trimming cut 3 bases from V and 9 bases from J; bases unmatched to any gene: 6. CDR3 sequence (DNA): TGTGCCAGCAGCTTCGGACTAGCGGGAGGGCACGGTGAGCAGTTCTTC. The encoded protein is CASSFGLAGGHGEQFF.

The CDR3 sequence is CASRTGEDTIYF. DNA of the CDR3: TGTGCCAGCCGGACAGGGGAGGACACCATATATTTT. The genes are TRBV13 and TRBJ1-3; 9 bases fit TRBD1. Germline-derived CDR1 and CDR2 are PRHDT and FYEKMQ (reference sequence). V lost 8 bases, J lost 8 bases, and 4 bases stayed unmatched. The CDR3 consists of 12 residues.

This CDR3 reads CACNSGQESSGANVLTF. As DNA, the CDR3 is TGTGCCTGCAACTCGGGACAGGAGAGCTCTGGGGCCAACGTCCTGACTTTC. The rearrangement uses TRBV19 and TRBJ2-6, with 8 bases aligning to TRBD1. The germline gives CDR1 LNHDA, CDR2 SQIVND (reference sequence). Trimming cost V 11 bases and J 0 bases; bases outside gene matches: 12. This CDR3 region has 17 residues.

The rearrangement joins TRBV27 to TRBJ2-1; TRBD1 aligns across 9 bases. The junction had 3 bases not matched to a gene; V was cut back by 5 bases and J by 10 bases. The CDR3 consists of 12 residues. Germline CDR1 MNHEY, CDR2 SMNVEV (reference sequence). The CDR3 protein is CASSHGTGEQFF. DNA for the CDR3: TGTGCCAGCAGTCATGGGACAGGGGAGCAGTTCTTC.

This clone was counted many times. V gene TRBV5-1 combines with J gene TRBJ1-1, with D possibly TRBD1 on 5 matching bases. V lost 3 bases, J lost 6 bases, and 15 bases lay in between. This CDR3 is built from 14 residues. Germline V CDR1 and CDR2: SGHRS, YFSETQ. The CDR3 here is CASSCPGSFSEAFF. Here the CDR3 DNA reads TGCGCCAGCAGCTGCCCAGGGTCATTTTCTGAAGCTTTCTTT.

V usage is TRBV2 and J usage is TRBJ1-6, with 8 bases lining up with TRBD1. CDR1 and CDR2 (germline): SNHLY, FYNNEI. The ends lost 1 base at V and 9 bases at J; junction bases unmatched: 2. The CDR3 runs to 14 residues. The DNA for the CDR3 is TGTGCCAGCAGTGAAGGGACAGGGACTTCACCCCTCCACTTT. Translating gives CASSEGTGTSPLHF.

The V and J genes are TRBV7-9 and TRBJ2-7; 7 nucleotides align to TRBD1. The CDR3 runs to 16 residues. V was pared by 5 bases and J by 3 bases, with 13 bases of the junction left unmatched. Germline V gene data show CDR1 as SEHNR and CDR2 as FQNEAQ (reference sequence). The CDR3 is CASSNTFRQGHYEQYF. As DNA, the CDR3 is TGTGCCAGCAGCAACACCTTCCGACAGGGCCACTACGAGCAGTACTTC.

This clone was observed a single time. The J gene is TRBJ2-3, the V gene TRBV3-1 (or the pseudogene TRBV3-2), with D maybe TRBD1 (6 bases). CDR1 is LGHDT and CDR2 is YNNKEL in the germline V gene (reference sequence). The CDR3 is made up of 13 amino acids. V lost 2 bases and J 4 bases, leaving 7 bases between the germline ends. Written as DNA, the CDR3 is TGTGCCAGCAGCCAACGGACAGCAGATACGCAGTATTTT. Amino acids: CASSQRTADTQYF.

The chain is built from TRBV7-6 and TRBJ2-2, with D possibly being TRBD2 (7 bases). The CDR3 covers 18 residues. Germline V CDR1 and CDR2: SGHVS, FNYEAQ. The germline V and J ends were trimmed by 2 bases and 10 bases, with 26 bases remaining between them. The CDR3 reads CASSLSGGTSGTPLELFF. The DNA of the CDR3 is TGTGCCAGCAGCTTAAGTGGGGGGACAAGCGGGACCCCGTTGGAGCTGTTTTTT. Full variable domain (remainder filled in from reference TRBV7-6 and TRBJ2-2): GAGVSQSPRYKVTKRGQDVALRCDPISGHVSLYWYRQALGQGPEFLTYFNYEAQQDKSGLPNDRFSAERPEGSISTLTIQRTEQRDSAMYRCASSLSGGTSGTPLELFFGEGSRLTVL.

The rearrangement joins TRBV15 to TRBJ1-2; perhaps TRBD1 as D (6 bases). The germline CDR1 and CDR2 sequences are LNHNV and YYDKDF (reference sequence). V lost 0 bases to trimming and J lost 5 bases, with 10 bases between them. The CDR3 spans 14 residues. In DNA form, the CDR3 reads TGTGCCACCAGCAGAGATACAGGGCGGTATGGCTACACCTTC. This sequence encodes CATSRDTGRYGYTF.

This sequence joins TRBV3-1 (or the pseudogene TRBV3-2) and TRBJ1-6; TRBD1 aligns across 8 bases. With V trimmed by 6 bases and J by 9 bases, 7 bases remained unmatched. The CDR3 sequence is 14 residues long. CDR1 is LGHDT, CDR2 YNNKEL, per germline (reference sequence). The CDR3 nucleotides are TGTGCCAGCAGTGGACAGGGATTATCTTCACCCCTCCACTTT. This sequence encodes CASSGQGLSSPLHF.

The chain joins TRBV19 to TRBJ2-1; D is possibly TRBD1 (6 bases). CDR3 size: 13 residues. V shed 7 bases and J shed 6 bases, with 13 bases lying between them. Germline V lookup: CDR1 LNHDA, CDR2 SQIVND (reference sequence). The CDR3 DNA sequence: TGTGCCAGTACCAGGGGCCCCTCCAATGAGCAGTTCTTC. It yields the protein CASTRGPSNEQFF.